This T cell receptor (beta chain) was recovered during a study of T cells after yellow fever vaccination. Regarding the study as a whole: CD4 and CD8 compartments shared a small share of clonotypes. Repertoires obtained by FACS sorting could include abundant clonotypes that entered as contaminants from the bulk population.

As TCR cDNA was made by 5'RACE template switching, a universal primer site and UMIs were added. TCRdb passed the 5' RACE reads through MiXCR, listing each CDR3 protein once. The sample contains under 300,000 distinct CDR3 sequences, over 10% of which appear only once. Details on this clonotype: What it binds is unknown.

The clonotype originates from a man aged 25-45 years who received the YFV17D yellow fever vaccine. This sample comprised CD4+ T cells sorted from PBMCs, obtained 45 days after the yellow fever booster vaccination.

The CDR3 bases are TGCGCCAGCAGCACCGGACGGAGCTCTGGGGCCAACGTCCTGACTTTC. Its translation: CASSTGRSSGANVLTF. The chain couples TRBV5-1 to TRBJ2-6; unclear D gene. The CDR3 runs to 16 residues. V lost 4 bases to trimming and J lost 0 bases, with 11 bases between them. Germline CDR1 SGHRS, CDR2 YFSETQ.